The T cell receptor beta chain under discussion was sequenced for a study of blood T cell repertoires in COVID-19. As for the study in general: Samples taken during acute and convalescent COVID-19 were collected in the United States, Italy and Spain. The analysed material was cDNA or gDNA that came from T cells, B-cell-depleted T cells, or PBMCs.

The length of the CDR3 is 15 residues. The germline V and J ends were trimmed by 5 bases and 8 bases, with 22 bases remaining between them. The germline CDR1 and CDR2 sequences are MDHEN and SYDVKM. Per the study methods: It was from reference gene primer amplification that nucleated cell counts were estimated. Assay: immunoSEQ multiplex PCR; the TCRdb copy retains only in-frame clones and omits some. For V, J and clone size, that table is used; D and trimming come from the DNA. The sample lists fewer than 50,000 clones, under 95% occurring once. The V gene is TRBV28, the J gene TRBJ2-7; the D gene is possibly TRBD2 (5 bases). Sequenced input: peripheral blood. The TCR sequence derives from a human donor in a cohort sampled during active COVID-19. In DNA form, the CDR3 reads TGTGCCAGCAGTCCCCTGTCGCTAGCCCCATACCAGCAGTACTTC. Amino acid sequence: CASSPLSLAPYQQYF.